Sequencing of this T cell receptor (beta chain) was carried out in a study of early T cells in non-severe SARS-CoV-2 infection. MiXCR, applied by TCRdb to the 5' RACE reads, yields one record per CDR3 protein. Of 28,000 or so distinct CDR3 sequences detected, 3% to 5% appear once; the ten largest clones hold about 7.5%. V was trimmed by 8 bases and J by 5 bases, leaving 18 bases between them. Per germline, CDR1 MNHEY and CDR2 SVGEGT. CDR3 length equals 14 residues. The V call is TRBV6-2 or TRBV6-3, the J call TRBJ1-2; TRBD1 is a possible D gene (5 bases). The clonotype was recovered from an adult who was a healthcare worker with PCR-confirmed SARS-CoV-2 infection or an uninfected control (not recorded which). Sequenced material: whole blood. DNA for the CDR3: TGTGCCAGCGGGGGACCGACAGCTGTTTATGGCTACACCTTC. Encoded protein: CASGGPTAVYGYTF.